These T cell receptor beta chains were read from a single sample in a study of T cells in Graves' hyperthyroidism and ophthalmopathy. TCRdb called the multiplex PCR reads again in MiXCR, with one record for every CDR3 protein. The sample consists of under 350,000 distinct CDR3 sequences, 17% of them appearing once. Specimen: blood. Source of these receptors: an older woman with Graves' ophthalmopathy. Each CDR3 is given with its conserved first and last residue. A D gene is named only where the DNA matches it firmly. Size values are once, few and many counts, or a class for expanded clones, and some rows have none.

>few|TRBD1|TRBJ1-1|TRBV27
TGTGCCAGCAGTTCCTCGACAGGGATTTGGACTGAAGCTTTCTTT
CASSSSTGIWTEAFF
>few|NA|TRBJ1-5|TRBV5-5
TGTGCCAGCAGCTTGGATGGGGAAATAAGCAATCAGCCCCAGCATTTT
CASSLDGEISNQPQHF
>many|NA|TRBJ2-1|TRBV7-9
TGTGCCAGCAGCTTGGGTCTTCCTGAGGGAAATGAGCAGTTCTTC
CASSLGLPEGNEQFF
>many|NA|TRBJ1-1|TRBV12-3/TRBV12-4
TGTGCCAGCTTTGCAGGGGCAAGGGCTGAAGCTTTCTTT
CASFAGARAEAFF
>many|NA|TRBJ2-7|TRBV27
TGTGCCAGCAGATATCTTGGACAGCCCGCCTCCTACGAGCAGTACTTC
CASRYLGQPASYEQYF
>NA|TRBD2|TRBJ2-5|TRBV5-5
TGTGCCAGCAGCCGACGGGGAGGGCGGGAGACCCAGTACTTC
CASSRRGGRETQYF
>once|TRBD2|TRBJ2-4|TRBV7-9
TGTGCCAGCAGTTCTACCCCGGGGACTAGCGGGTTCATAGCCAAAAACATTCAGTACTTC
CASSSTPGTSGFIAKNIQYF
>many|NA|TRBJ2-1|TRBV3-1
TGTGCCAGCAGCCAAGATTGGAGCAATGAGCAGTTCTTC
CASSQDWSNEQFF
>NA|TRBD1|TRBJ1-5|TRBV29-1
TGCAGCGTGCAGACAGGGGGTCAGCCCCAGCATTTT
CSVQTGGQPQHF
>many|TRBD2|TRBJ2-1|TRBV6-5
TGTGCCAGCAGTTACTCGAGATCGCTAGCGGGGCACCCGGGCGAGCAGTTCTTC
CASSYSRSLAGHPGEQFF
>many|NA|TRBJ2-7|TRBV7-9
TGTGCCAGCGGGGGGGCTCTGGAATACTACGAGCAGTACTTC
CASGGALEYYEQYF
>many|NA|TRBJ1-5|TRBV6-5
TGTGCCAGCAGTTCCTCCGGGGGCCCCGTTGGGTATCAGCCCCAGCATTTT
CASSSSGGPVGYQPQHF
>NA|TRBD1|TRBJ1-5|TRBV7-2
TGTGCCAGCAGCGATAAGACAGGGGCAGACAATCAGCCCCAGCATTTT
CASSDKTGADNQPQHF
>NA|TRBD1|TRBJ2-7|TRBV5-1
TGCGCCAGCAGCTCGACAGGGGGCGTTATTGGCGAGCAGTACTTC
CASSSTGGVIGEQYF
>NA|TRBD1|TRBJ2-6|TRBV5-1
TGCGCCAGCAGCCCTTGGACAGGGAATGGGGCCAACGTCCTGACTTTC
CASSPWTGNGANVLTF
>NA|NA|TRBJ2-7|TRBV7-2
TGTGCCAGCAGCTCGGGGGCATGGAAGCAGTACTTC
CASSSGAWKQYF
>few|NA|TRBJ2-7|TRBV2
TGTGCCAGCAGTCTTGAGGCTGCCGCCCCCGAGCAGTACTTC
CASSLEAAAPEQYF
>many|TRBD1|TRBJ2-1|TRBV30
TGTGCCTGGAAGGGACAGGGGATCAATGAGCAGTTCTTC
CAWKGQGINEQFF
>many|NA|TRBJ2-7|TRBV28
TGTGCCAGCAGGGGCACAACTACCTACGAGCAGTACTTC
CASRGTTTYEQYF
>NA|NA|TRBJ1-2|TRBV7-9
TGTGCCAGCAGCTTATTAGGGTCCACTAACTATGGCTACACCTTC
CASSLLGSTNYGYTF
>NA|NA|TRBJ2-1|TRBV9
TGTGCCAGCAGCGCTCGACAGCATATCAATGAGCAGTTCTTC
CASSARQHINEQFF
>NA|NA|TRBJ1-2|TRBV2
TGTGCCTCGGAGGGGTCCGACTATGGCTACACCTTC
CASEGSDYGYTF
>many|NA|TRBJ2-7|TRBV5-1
TGCGCCAGCAGCTTGGGGGTGGACCGCGAGCAGTACTTC
CASSLGVDREQYF
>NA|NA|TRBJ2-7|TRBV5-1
TGCGCCAGCAGCTTGGTGGGGGCCCCGGACGAGCAGTACTTC
CASSLVGAPDEQYF
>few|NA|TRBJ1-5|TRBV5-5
TGTGCCAGCAGCTTGGTACCGTATACCGGGACGGGCAATCAGCCCCAGCATTTT
CASSLVPYTGTGNQPQHF
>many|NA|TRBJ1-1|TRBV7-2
TGTGCCAGCAGCTCCAGGGGAGGGAGCACTGAAGCTTTCTTT
CASSSRGGSTEAFF
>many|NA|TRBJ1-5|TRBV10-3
TGTGCCATCAGTGATAGGGGTAGCAATCAGCCCCAGCATTTT
CAISDRGSNQPQHF
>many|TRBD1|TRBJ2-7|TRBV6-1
TGTGCCAGCAGCCAACAGGGGGCCCTCTACGAGCAGTACTTC
CASSQQGALYEQYF
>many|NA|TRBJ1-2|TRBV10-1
TGCGCCAGCAGTGGACAGGTTGACTATGGCTACACCTTC
CASSGQVDYGYTF
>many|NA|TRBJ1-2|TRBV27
TGTGCCAGCAGTCACAGGGAGGGGTATGGCTACACCTTC
CASSHREGYGYTF
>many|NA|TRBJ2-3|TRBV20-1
TGCAGTGCGAGGATAGCGTCCGCAGATACGCAGTATTTT
CSARIASADTQYF
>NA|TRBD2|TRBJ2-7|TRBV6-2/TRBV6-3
TGTGCCAGCAGTCGGAACGAAGCGGGAGGGACCTACGAGCAGTACTTC
CASSRNEAGGTYEQYF
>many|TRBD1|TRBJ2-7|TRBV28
TGTGCCAGCAGTTTACTAGGACAGGGCTACGAGCAGTACTTC
CASSLLGQGYEQYF
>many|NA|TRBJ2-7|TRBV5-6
TGTGCCAGCAGCCCCGACTTCCGACTTCTGAGGGACGAGCAGTACTTC
CASSPDFRLLRDEQYF
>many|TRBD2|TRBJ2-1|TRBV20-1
TGCAGTGCTAGTGGGGCGGGGGGCTCCTACAATGAGCAGTTCTTC
CSASGAGGSYNEQFF
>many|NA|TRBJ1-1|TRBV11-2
TGTGCCAGCAGCTTACGTTTAGACCCCCCTGAAGCTTTCTTT
CASSLRLDPPEAFF
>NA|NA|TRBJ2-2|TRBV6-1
TGTGCCAGCCCTAAGCCGACCGGGGAGCTGTTTTTT
CASPKPTGELFF
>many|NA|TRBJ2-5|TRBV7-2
TGTGCCAGCAGCCCCCAGGGAGGAGGTATAGAGACCCAGTACTTC
CASSPQGGGIETQYF
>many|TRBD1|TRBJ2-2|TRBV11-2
TGTGCCAGCAGTACCCGGGACAGGGAGGTGACCGGGGAGCTGTTTTTT
CASSTRDREVTGELFF
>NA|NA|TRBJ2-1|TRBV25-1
TGTGCCAGCAGTGAGCCTCGCGGGGGCGCGTCCTACAATGAGCAGTTCTTC
CASSEPRGGASYNEQFF
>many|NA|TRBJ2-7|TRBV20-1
TGCAGTGCTAGAGATTTAAATGGTCTAGCAGACTACGAGCAGTACTTC
CSARDLNGLADYEQYF
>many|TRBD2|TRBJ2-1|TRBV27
TGTGCCAGCAGTTCGGGACTAGCGGGGAAGCAGTTCTTC
CASSSGLAGKQFF
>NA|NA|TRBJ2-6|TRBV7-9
TGTGCCAGCAGCCCTCCAACGGGGGACTCTGGGGCCAACGTCCTGACTTTC
CASSPPTGDSGANVLTF
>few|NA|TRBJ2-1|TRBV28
TGTGCCAGCACGGCGCATAACAGCGGCTACTACAATGAGCAGTTCTTC
CASTAHNSGYYNEQFF
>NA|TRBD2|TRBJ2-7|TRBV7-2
TGCGCCAGCAGCCAAGGGCCTAGCGGAGTCTACGAGCAGTACTTC
CASSQGPSGVYEQYF